Below are 9 T cell receptor beta chains sequenced from a single sample in a study of CD8 T cells in Susac syndrome. Reverse transcription of roughly 0.45 to 1 ug RNA was performed with random hexamers. TCRdb itself ran the immunoSEQ multiplex PCR reads through MiXCR, one entry per CDR3 protein. The data hold about 83,000 distinct CDR3 sequences, with 96% observed a single time. Specimen: CD8+ T cells from PBMCs. The receptors stem from a human donor with Susac syndrome.

The rearrangement links TRBV6-2 or TRBV6-3 to TRBJ2-7; TRBD1 aligns across 7 bases. The V gene's germline CDR1 is MNHEY and CDR2 SVGEGT. J gave up 5 bases and V 7 bases, and 8 bases lay outside the gene matches. The CDR3 has 13 residues. The CDR3 DNA reads TGTGCCAGCATAACGAGAGGGGGCCACGAGCAGTACGTC. Amino acids: CASITRGGHEQYV.

The chain recombines TRBV29-1 with TRBJ2-5; a possible D gene is TRBD1 (5 bases). V gave up 4 bases and J gave up 4 bases, with 10 bases separating them. The germline V gene has CDR1 SQVTM and CDR2 ANQGSEA. The CDR3 has 12 amino acids. DNA of the CDR3: TGCAGCGTTGTTGGGGCAAGAGAGACCCAGTACTTC. This gives the protein CSVVGARETQYF.

The V gene is TRBV29-1, the J gene TRBJ1-1; D gene uncertain. V lost 0 bases and J 11 bases, leaving 7 bases between the germline ends. In germline, CDR1 is SQVTM, CDR2 ANQGSEA. This CDR3 contains 10 residues. The CDR3 DNA sequence: TGCAGCGTTGAAGACTACTTGGCTTTCTTT. It specifies CSVEDYLAFF.

The rearrangement uses TRBV7-2 and TRBJ2-1; tentative D call: TRBD1 (6 bases). The CDR3 contains 15 residues. Trimming took 6 bases from V and 0 from J, leaving 12 bases between them. Germline V gene lookup returns CDR1 SGHTA and CDR2 FQGNSA. The CDR3 nucleotides read TGTGCCAGCAGACGGACAGAAGGCTCCTACAATGAGCAGTTCTTC. As protein: CASRRTEGSYNEQFF.

This chain joins TRBV3-1 and TRBJ2-4; D is uncertain. This CDR3 has 15 residues. CDR1 is LGHDT and CDR2 is YNNKEL in the germline V gene (reference sequence). The V gene lost 7 bases and the J gene lost 6 bases, with 19 bases spanning the gap. The CDR3 DNA reads TGTGCCAGCACCGCCAACGTAAGGGCTCCAAACATTCAGTACTTC. As protein: CASTANVRAPNIQYF.

The CDR3 sequence is CASSARRVGELFF. The CDR3, as DNA: TGTGCCAGCAGTGCCCGCAGGGTCGGGGAGCTGTTTTTT. The rearrangement uses TRBV9 and TRBJ2-2; D is perhaps TRBD1 (5 bases). The V end lost 5 bases, the J end lost 7 bases, and 12 bases lay between the germline ends. In germline, CDR1 is SGDLS, CDR2 YYNGEE. This CDR3 has 13 amino acids.

The chain recombines TRBV30 with TRBJ2-3; 8 positions match TRBD1. This CDR3 has 15 residues. Germline CDR1 is GTSNPN and CDR2 is SVGIG (reference sequence). The trim removed 1 base at V and 3 bases at J, leaving 6 bases unmatched. The CDR3 nucleotides read TGTGCCTGGAGTGCTGGACAGGGTGGGACAGATACGCAGTATTTT. As protein: CAWSAGQGGTDTQYF.

This clonotype was found once. The chain has TRBV5-6 and TRBJ2-7, with D hard to call. The length of the CDR3 is 16 residues. The germline gives CDR1 SGHDT, CDR2 YYEEEE. The V end lost 0 bases, the J end lost 3 bases, and 16 bases lay between the germline ends. The CDR3 DNA follows: TGTGCCAGCAGCTTGGGACTCGACCCGGCCCTCTACGAGCAGTACTTC. This codes for CASSLGLDPALYEQYF.

The chain recombines TRBV7-9 with TRBJ2-3, with D perhaps TRBD1 (5 bases). The CDR3 consists of 13 residues. CDR1 is SEHNR, CDR2 FQNEAQ, per germline (reference sequence). Trimming left V 5 bases short and J 4 bases short, with 10 bases between. CDR3 sequence: CASSQGASDTQYF. CDR3 nucleotides: TGTGCCAGCAGCCAAGGGGCGTCAGATACGCAGTATTTT.